This T cell receptor beta chain appears in the sequencing data of a study of post-analysis software for immune sequencing data. Study-wide context: Patients had relapsing-remitting, secondary progressive or progressive-relapsing multiple sclerosis; some lacked subtype.

Carried by the TCR beta cDNA libraries were unique molecular identifiers. From around 0.96 to 9.9 million T cells, about 500,000 cDNA molecules were obtained. TCRdb reanalysed the PCR reads using MiXCR and keeps one entry per CDR3 protein. The sample holds about 770,000 distinct CDR3 sequences, about 45% seen once. Trimming stripped 6 bases from V and 13 bases from J, with 19 bases between. There are 12 residues in the CDR3. CDR1 is SQVTM, CDR2 ANQGSEA, per germline. With respect to this clonotype: Its antigen is not identified.

Study observations and caveats: Relative to controls, patients had a handful of TRBV segments at higher frequency, with TRBV5-6, TRBV5-1 and TRBV20-1 among these. Co-batched samples clustered tightly together by F measure.

Sample: blood. The receptor's source is a girl between 5 and 17 years old with multiple sclerosis. V and J are TRBV29-1 and TRBJ2-4, with D unresolved. The chain's CDR3 is CSVAGPLGEQYF. CDR3 bases: TGCAGCGTCGCCGGGCCCCTGGGTGAGCAGTACTTC.